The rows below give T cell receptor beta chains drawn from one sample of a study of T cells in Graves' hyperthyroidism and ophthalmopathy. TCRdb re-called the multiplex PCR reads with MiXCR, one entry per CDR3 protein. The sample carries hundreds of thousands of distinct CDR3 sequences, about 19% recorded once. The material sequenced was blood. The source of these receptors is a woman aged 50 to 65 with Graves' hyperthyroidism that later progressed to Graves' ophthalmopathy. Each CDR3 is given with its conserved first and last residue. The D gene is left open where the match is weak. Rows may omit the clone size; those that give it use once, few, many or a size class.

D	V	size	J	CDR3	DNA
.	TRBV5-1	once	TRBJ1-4	CASNIPLREKLFF	TGCGCCAGCAACATCCCGCTACGGGAAAAACTGTTTTTT
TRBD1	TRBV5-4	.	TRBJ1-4	CASSLAPGTGHEKLFF	TGTGCCAGCAGCTTGGCCCCTGGGACAGGGCATGAAAAACTGTTTTTT
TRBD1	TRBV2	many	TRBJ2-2	CASSDSEDRGRDVGELFF	TGTGCCAGCAGTGACTCCGAAGACAGGGGTCGAGATGTCGGGGAGCTGTTTTTT
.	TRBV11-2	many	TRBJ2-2	CASSLDRGSNTGELFF	TGTGCCAGCAGCTTAGATCGGGGTTCGAACACCGGGGAGCTGTTTTTT
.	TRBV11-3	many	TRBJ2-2	CASRITANTGELFF	TGTGCCAGCAGGATCACAGCGAACACCGGGGAGCTGTTTTTT
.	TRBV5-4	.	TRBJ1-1	CASSIAGQTNTEAFF	TGTGCCAGCAGCATCGCTGGGCAGACTAACACTGAAGCTTTCTTT
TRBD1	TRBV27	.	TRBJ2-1	CASSPPPDRASYNEQFF	TGTGCCAGCAGTCCCCCCCCCGACAGGGCCTCCTACAATGAGCAGTTCTTC
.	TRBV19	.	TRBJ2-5	CASTDLGGKKTQYF	TGTGCCAGTACCGACCTCGGGGGAAAGAAGACCCAGTACTTC
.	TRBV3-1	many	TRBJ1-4	CASSQATGYNEKLFF	TGTGCCAGCAGCCAAGCCACAGGATATAATGAAAAACTGTTTTTT
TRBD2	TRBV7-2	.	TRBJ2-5	CASSLGGGLAQYF	TGTGCCAGCAGCTTAGGCGGGGGGCTGGCCCAGTACTTC
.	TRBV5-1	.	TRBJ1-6	CASSLEQGLAFGSPLHF	TGCGCCAGCAGCTTGGAGCAGGGGTTAGCGTTTGGTTCACCCCTCCACTTT
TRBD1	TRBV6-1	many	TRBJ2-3	CASSPGTGGGLSTDTQYF	TGTGCCAGCAGCCCCGGGACAGGGGGCGGGTTGAGCACAGATACGCAGTATTTT
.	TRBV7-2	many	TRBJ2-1	CASSLASRGLNEQFF	TGTGCCAGCAGCTTAGCCAGTCGGGGGCTCAATGAGCAGTTCTTC
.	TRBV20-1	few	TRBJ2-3	CSASGATDTQYF	TGCAGTGCTAGCGGGGCCACAGATACGCAGTATTTT
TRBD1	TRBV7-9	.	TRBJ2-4	CASTLRQGDIQYF	TGTGCCAGCACCCTACGACAGGGGGACATTCAGTACTTC
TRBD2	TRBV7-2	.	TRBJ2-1	CASSLGLAGGQSYNEQFF	TGTGCCAGCAGCTTAGGACTAGCGGGGGGGCAGTCCTACAATGAGCAGTTCTTC
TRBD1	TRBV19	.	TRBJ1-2	CASSTGTGINYGYTF	TGTGCCAGTAGTACCGGGACAGGGATTAACTATGGCTACACCTTC
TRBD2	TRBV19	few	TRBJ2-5	CASSTSLAGGFRETQYF	TGTGCCAGTAGTACCTCACTGGCGGGGGGATTCCGGGAGACCCAGTACTTC
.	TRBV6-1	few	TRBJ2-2	CASGNGANTGELFF	TGTGCCAGCGGCAACGGTGCGAACACCGGGGAGCTGTTTTTT
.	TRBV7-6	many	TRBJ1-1	CASSAHRFHNTEAFF	TGTGCCAGCAGCGCCCACAGATTCCATAACACTGAAGCTTTCTTT
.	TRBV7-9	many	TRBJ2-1	CASSSLGQSRDEQFF	TGTGCCAGCAGCTCCCTCGGGCAGTCTAGGGATGAGCAGTTCTTC
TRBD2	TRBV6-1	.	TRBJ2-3	CASSESGTSGGTDTQYF	TGTGCCAGCAGTGAAAGCGGGACTAGCGGCGGCACAGATACGCAGTATTTT
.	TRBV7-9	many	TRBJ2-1	CASSLGGGIEQFF	TGTGCCAGCAGCTTGGGTGGGGGGATTGAGCAGTTCTTC
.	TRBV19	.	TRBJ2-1	CASRRRTSSSYNEQFF	TGTGCCAGTAGACGGAGAACCAGCTCCTCCTACAATGAGCAGTTCTTC
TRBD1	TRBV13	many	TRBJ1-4	CASSSSLQGGNEKLFF	TGTGCCAGCAGCTCTTCTTTGCAGGGGGGTAATGAAAAACTGTTTTTT
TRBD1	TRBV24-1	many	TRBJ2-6	CATSDPTGSSGANVLTF	TGTGCCACCAGTGACCCGACAGGGAGTTCTGGGGCCAACGTCCTGACTTTC
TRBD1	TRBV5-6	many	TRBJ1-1	CASSLAAEGAWYTEAFF	TGTGCCAGCAGCTTGGCCGCAGAGGGGGCTTGGTACACTGAAGCTTTCTTT
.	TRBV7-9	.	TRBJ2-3	CASSRPRDGSYTDTQYF	TGTGCCAGCAGCCGACCCCGGGACGGATCTTACACAGATACGCAGTATTTT
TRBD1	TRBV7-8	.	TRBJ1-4	CASGFLTGGGEKLFF	TGTGCCAGCGGCTTCCTGACAGGGGGCGGTGAAAAACTGTTTTTT
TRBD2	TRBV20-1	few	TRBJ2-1	CSARDWRAGGRNEQFF	TGCAGTGCTAGAGATTGGCGAGCGGGGGGGCGGAATGAGCAGTTCTTC
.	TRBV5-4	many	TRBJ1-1	CASSLAPGDGTEAFF	TGTGCCAGCAGCTTGGCCCCAGGGGACGGCACTGAAGCTTTCTTT
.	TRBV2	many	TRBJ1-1	CASTPSGLGSEAFF	TGTGCCAGCACCCCATCGGGACTTGGGTCTGAAGCTTTCTTT
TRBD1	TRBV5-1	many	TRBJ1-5	CASSLEGGASQPQHF	TGCGCCAGCAGCTTGGAAGGGGGCGCGAGTCAGCCCCAGCATTTT